The 8 T cell receptor beta chains below come from one sample, sequenced in a study of Graves' ophthalmopathy and Graves' hyperthyroidism (dated by TCRdb to about 2018). Sequencing relied on an Illumina HiSeq 2000. TCR beta CDR3 regions were amplified from RNA transcripts for repertoire sequencing. The first round of RT-PCR was done with HTBI primers and the Qiagen OneStep RT-PCR kit, and was followed by a second round of multiplex PCR, then size selection and purification. In-frame beta chains were kept once TCRdb had trimmed the public reads at Q25 with fastp and called clones with MiXCR. Rows with one shared CDR3 protein collapse into an entry with the most common genes and DNA. The sample table records 650,000 to 800,000 distinct CDR3 sequences; about 41% of these occur just once. Together, the top ten hold over 2.5% of the sample. Source material: peripheral blood. All receptors come from an adult man with Graves' ophthalmopathy.

This clonotype was detected ten times or more. The chain couples TRBV10-3 to TRBJ1-3; no clear D gene. The CDR3 loop spans 14 amino acids. CDR1 ENHRY and CDR2 SYGVKD come from the germline V gene. V was clipped by 3 bases and J by 4 bases, with 10 bases between them. In nucleotides, the CDR3 is TGTGCCATCAGTGACCCCGTGGGGGGAAACACCATATATTTT. Its translation is CAISDPVGGNTIYF.

The table lists this clonotype with many counts. The DNA of the CDR3 is TGTGCCACTAGCCTGGGACTAGCGGCAGAAGAGACCCAGTACTTC. Its translation: CATSLGLAAEETQYF. V usage is TRBV19 and J usage is TRBJ2-5; TRBD2 agrees at 11 bases. CDR3 length: 15 amino acids. Germline CDR1 and CDR2: LNHDA and SQIVND (reference sequence). V lost 10 bases, J lost 3 bases, and 10 bases stayed unmatched. The whole variable domain, filled in from reference TRBV19 and TRBJ2-5, reads DGGITQSPKYLFRKEGQNVTLSCEQNLNHDAMYWYRQDPGQGLRLIYYSQIVNDFQKGDIAEGYSVSREKKESFPLTVTSAQKNPTAFYLCATSLGLAAEETQYFGPGTRLLVL.

V is TRBV27 and J is TRBJ1-5; weak D call: TRBD1 (5 bases). Germline V lookup: CDR1 MNHEY, CDR2 SMNVEV (reference sequence). The CDR3 consists of 13 residues. V lost 2 bases to trimming and J lost 11 bases, with 13 bases between them. The CDR3 region is CASSLGGVGTQHF. The CDR3 DNA follows: TGTGCCAGCAGTTTAGGGGGAGTTGGGACCCAGCATTTT.

Many counts were recorded for this clonotype. The V and J genes are TRBV24-1 and TRBJ2-5; 8 bases are shared with TRBD2. Germline CDR1 and CDR2: KGHDR and SFDVKD. With 5 bases clipped from V and 4 bases from J, the junction kept 8 bases outside the gene matches. This CDR3 has 15 residues. The CDR3 reads CATSVSSGVGETQYF. The CDR3 region has the DNA TGTGCCACCAGTGTGAGTAGCGGGGTCGGAGAGACCCAGTACTTC.

The chain has TRBV5-1 and TRBJ2-1; 7 nucleotides agree with TRBD2. After removal of 7 bases from V and 7 bases from J, the junction contained 8 bases not matched to a gene. Germline CDR1 reads SGHRS; CDR2 reads YFSETQ. This CDR3 is 13 amino acids long. CDR3 sequence: CASGGENSNEQFF. The CDR3 nucleotides are TGCGCCAGCGGGGGGGAGAACAGTAATGAGCAGTTCTTC.

This clonotype has a count of ten or more. This sequence joins TRBV20-1 and TRBJ1-4; D remains ambiguous. CDR1 DFQATT and CDR2 SNEGSKA come from the germline V gene (reference sequence). Trimming took off 3 bases at V and 5 bases at J, with 7 bases between the two ends. The CDR3 has 12 amino acids. CDR3 in amino acids: CSASRLNEKLFF. The CDR3 DNA is TGCAGTGCTAGCCGGCTGAATGAAAAACTGTTTTTT.

J is TRBJ2-7 and V is TRBV9, with D perhaps given as TRBD1 or TRBD2 (5 bases each). Germline V gene sequence: CDR1 SGDLS, CDR2 YYNGEE. V was clipped by 4 bases and J by 2 bases, with 13 bases between them. The CDR3 contains 14 residues. CDR3 loop: CASSQEWDPYEQYF. In nucleotides, the CDR3 is TGTGCCAGCAGCCAAGAGTGGGACCCCTACGAGCAGTACTTC. The full variable domain, in which reference TRBV9 and TRBJ2-7 provide the parts outside the CDR3, is DSGVTQTPKHLITATGQRVTLRCSPRSGDLSVYWYQQSLDQGLQFLIQYYNGEERAKGNILERFSAQQFPDLHSELNLSSLELGDSALYFCASSQEWDPYEQYFGPGTRLTVT.

To note about this clonotype: No conserved phenylalanine or tryptophan is present at the end of the CDR3, so a read error is the likely explanation. The V and J genes are TRBV5-1 and TRBJ1-1; possible D gene TRBD1, 5 bases. The germline V gene encodes CDR1 SGHRS and CDR2 YFSETQ. V lost 3 bases to trimming and J lost 3 bases, with 15 bases between them. The CDR3 covers 15 residues. The CDR3: CASSSARTGDTEAFL. The CDR3 nucleotides read TGCGCCAGCAGCTCAGCTCGGACGGGGGACACTGAAGCTTTCCTT.